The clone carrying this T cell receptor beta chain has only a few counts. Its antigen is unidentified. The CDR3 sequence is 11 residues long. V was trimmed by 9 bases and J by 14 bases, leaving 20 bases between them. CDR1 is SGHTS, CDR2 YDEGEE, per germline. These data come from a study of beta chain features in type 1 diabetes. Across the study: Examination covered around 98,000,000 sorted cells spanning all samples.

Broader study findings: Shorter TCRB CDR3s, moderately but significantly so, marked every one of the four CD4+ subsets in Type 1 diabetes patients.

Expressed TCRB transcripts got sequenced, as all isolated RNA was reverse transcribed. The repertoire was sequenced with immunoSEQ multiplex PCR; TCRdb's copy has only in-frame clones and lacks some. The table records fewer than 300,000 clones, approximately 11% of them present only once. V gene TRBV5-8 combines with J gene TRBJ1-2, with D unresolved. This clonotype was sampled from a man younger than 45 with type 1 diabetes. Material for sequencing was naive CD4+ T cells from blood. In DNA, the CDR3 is TGTGCCACCTTTATGAGGCTGCCCTGGACCTTC. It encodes CATFMRLPWTF.